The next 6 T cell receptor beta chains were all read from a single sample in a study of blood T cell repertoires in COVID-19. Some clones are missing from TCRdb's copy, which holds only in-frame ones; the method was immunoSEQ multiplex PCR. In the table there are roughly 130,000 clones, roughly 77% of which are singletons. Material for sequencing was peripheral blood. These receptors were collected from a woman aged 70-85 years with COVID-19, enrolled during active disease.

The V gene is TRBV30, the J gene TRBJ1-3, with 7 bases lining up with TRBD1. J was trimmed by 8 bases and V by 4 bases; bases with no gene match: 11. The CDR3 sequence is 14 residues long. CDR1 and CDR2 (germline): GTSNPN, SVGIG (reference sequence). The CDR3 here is CAWTLTGVLDTIYF. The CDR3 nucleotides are TGTGCCTGGACTCTTACAGGGGTATTGGACACCATATATTTT.

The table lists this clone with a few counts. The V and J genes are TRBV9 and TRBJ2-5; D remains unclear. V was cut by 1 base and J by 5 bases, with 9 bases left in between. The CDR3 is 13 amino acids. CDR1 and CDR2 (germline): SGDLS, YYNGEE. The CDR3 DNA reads TGTGCCAGCAGCGTATCGGTGGGCGAGACCCAGTACTTC. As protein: CASSVSVGETQYF.

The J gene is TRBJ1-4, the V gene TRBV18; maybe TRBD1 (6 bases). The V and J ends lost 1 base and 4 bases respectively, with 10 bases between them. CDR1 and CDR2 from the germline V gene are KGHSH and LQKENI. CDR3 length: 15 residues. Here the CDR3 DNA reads TGTGCCAGCTCACCACGAGGACAGAGTAATGAAAAACTGTTTTTT. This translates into CASSPRGQSNEKLFF.

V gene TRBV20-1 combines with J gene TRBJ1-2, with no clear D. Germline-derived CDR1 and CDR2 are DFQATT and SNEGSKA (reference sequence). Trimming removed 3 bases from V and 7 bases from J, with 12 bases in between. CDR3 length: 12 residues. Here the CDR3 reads CSASDGLSGYTF. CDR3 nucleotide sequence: TGCAGTGCTAGTGATGGACTTAGTGGCTACACCTTC.

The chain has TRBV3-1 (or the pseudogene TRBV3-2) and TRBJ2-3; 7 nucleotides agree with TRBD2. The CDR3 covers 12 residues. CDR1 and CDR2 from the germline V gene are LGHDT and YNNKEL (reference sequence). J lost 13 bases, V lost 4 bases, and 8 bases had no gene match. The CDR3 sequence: CASSPWEGREYF. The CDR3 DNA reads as TGTGCCAGCAGCCCGTGGGAGGGCCGGGAGTATTTT.

CDR3 amino acids: CAWSVGRWDRGGMNTEAFF. CDR3 nucleotides: TGTGCCTGGAGTGTGGGGCGTTGGGACAGGGGGGGCATGAACACTGAAGCTTTCTTT. The rearrangement links TRBV30 to TRBJ1-1, with 11 bases that match TRBD1. This CDR3 has 19 amino acids. The junction had 12 bases not matched to a gene; V was cut back by 0 bases and J by 0 bases. Germline assignment: CDR1 GTSNPN and CDR2 SVGIG (reference sequence).